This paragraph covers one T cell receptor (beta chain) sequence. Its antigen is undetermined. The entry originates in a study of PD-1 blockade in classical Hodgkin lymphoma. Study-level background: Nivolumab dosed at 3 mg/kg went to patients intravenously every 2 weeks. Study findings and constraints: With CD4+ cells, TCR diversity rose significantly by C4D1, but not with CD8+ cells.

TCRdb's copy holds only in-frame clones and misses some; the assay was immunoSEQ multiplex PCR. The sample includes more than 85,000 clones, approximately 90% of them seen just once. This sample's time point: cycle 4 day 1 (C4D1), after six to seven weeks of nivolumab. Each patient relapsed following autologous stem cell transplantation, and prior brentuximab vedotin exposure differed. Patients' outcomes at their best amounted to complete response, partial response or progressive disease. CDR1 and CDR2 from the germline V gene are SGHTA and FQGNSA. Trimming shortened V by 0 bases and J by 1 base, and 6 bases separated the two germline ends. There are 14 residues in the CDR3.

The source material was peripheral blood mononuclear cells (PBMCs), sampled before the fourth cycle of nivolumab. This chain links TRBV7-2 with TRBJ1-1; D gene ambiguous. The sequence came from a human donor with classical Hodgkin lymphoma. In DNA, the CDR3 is TGTGCCAGCAGCTTAGCGCGGGAGAACACTGAAGCTTTCTTT. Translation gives CASSLARENTEAFF.